The TCR beta chain described here comes from a study of CD8+ T cells in alopecia areata (dated by TCRdb to 2017 to 2018). Background on the whole study: The treated patients, all with moderate-to-severe alopecia areata, were enrolled in an open-label pilot trial of oral tofacitinib given at 5 to 10 mg twice daily. High-throughput TCRbeta sequencing was used to examine T cell clonal expansion in alopecia areata in both the C3H/HeJ mouse model and human patients. Scalp tissue and sorted CD4+ and CD8+ peripheral blood T cells from patchy and totalis/universalis alopecia areata patients and from healthy controls were covered by human TCRbeta sequencing. Tofacitinib was given for 6 to 18 months, followed by 6 months of follow-up off drug to assess delayed response and recurrence. RNA came from the PAXgene miRNA kit for fixed scalp, the miRNeasy kit for PBMCs, and the RNeasy kit for mouse skin. Biopsies were taken from tofacitinib-treated patients at baseline and at 4 and 24 weeks of treatment, and a later scalp biopsy was taken in several of the tofacitinib-treated patients. immunoSEQ multiplex PCR using 35 Vbeta forward primers and 13 Jbeta reverse primers was used to amplify TCRbeta CDR3 regions. Clonality in the scalp was compared among normal scalp (n=4), patchy alopecia areata scalp (n=8), and alopecia totalis/universalis scalp (n=8). For the treated patients, the SALT score, which quantifies what percentage of scalp surface area is affected, served as the measure of disease severity. Here is what the overall study found, with its caveats: Tofacitinib significantly lowered scalp clonality and the number of expanded CD8+ clones among the top 100 scalp clones. Because the treated cohort was small and included a single nonresponder, larger studies are needed to assess links between baseline CD8+ expansion and response. Unlike mouse skin, which is dominated by gammadelta T cells, normal human skin has resident alphabeta T cells that are also sequenced, and this complicates analysis of the scalp TCR repertoire. Higher clonality and more expanded CD8+ clones were observed in lesional scalp than in normal scalp, particularly in alopecia totalis/universalis, a finding suggestive of antigenic drive. Shared TCR sequences between patients were less evident than in mice, which may be partly attributable to HLA diversity in the patient population. Many expanded lesional clones were found to persist in scalp and blood during tofacitinib treatment, and relapse after treatment cessation may be partly explained by this persistence.

The germline V gene specifies SGHDT as CDR1 and YYEEEE as CDR2. The CDR3 measures 12 amino acids from cysteine to phenylalanine. The entry retains the CDR3 DNA only, 36 bases that are in frame from base 1. At the junction V is shortened by 1 base and J by 8 bases, with 8 bases in between. The time point label, as the study defines it: less than 30 weeks on oral tofacitinib. Per the publication, the treatment or condition label means: oral pan-JAK inhibitor, 5-10 mg twice daily. From alopecia areata patients, peripheral blood was collected along with lesional scalp punch biopsies. After PBMCs were isolated by density centrifugation and stained for CD3, CD4 and CD8, a FACSAria was used to sort CD4+ and CD8+ T cells. The receptor library was made with the immunoSEQ multiplex PCR assay. RNA was extracted from all samples and reverse transcribed into cDNA as template for TCR sequencing. SuperScript III was used to make first-strand cDNA, primed with a 2:1 mix of oligo-dT and random hexamers. Amplification bias was assessed with a synthetic immune receptor repertoire, and residual bias was removed computationally. Per the authors' processing: Raw reads were preprocessed to remove errors, and CDR3 was defined according to IMGT conventions as the region from the conserved cysteine to phenylalanine. Clonality was computed by normalizing Shannon entropy by log2 of the number of productive unique TCRs and subtracting the result from 1. Scalp TCRbeta sequences were cross-referenced with sorted blood CD4 and CD8 repertoires so that the CD4 or CD8 identity of scalp clones could be inferred. TCRdb limited this immuneACCESS table to in-frame rearrangements with V and J called. A share of clones is missing; checked studies link under half to unresolved V genes, and the rest is unexplained. The D gene and trimming were derived from the DNA, and the V and J assignments and clone size from that table. Recorded for this sample are about 290,000 clones; about 62% of them occurred a single time. The ten top clones hold around 1.7% of the sample.

Concerning this clone: Its antigen remains unidentified. Per-nucleotide qualities are absent, and no much larger clonotype sits a single base away.

Here the chain combines TRBV5-6 and TRBJ2-3; the D gene is not confidently resolved. The source of this sequence is a human donor with alopecia areata. The source material was CD4+ T cells sorted from blood, sampled at week 24, from a patient treated with tofacitinib. The DNA reads TGTGCCAGCAGCTTGATGGCCGGTACGCAGTATTTT. This codes for CASSLMAGTQYF.